This T cell receptor beta chain was observed in a study of cytomegalovirus exposure and HLA in healthy donors. Study-level results: Among CMV-associated TCR beta chains, most appeared HLA-restricted in a later analysis. Most TCR beta V segments were productive about 90% or about 30% of the time in an earlier analysis.

Donors sampled were nominally healthy, though unrecorded immune exposures were likely. This clone has more than one count but fewer than ten. What it recognizes is unknown. V was pared by 3 bases and J by 4 bases, with 7 bases between. Germline values: CDR1 ENHRY, CDR2 SYGVKD. CDR3 size: 13 residues. Both 60 Vbeta primers and 13 Jbeta primers went into the PCR. Assay: immunoSEQ multiplex PCR; the TCRdb copy retains only in-frame clones and omits some. The sample carries about 100,000 clones, around 76% recorded once. The chain has TRBV10-3 and TRBJ1-5, with D tentatively TRBD1 (5 bases). The sequencing input was PBMCs. The clonotype was recovered from a woman aged 55-69 years in good health and CMV-seropositive. CDR3 amino acids: CAISESGNQPQHF. The CDR3 bases are TGTGCCATCAGTGAATCAGGGAATCAGCCCCAGCATTTT.